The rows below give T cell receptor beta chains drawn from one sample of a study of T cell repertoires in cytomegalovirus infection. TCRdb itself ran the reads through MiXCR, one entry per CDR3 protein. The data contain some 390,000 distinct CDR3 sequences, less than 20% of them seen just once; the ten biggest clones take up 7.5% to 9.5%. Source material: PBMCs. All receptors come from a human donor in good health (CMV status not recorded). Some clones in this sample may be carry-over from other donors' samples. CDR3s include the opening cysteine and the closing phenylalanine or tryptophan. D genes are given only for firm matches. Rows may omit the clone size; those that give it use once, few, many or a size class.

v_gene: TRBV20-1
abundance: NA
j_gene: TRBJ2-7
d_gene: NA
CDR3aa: CSAALLDEQYF
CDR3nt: TGCAGTGCTGCCCTCTTGGACGAGCAGTACTTC

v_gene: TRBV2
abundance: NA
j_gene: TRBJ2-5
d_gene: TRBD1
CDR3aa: CASSSGTGVVETQYF
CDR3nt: TGTGCCAGCAGTTCGGGGACAGGGGTGGTGGAGACCCAGTACTTC

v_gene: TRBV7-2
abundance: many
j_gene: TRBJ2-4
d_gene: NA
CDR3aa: CASSPRRDIQYF
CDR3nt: TGTGCCAGCAGCCCGCGGAGGGACATTCAGTACTTC

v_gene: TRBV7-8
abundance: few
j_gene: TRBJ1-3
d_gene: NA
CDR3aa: CASSPAATAGNTIYF
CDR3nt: TGTGCCAGCAGCCCAGCCGCGACAGCCGGAAACACCATATATTTT

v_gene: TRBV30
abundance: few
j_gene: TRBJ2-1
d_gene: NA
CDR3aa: CAWSVRGTSYNEQFF
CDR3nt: TGTGCCTGGAGTGTTCGCGGGACCAGTTACAATGAGCAGTTCTTC

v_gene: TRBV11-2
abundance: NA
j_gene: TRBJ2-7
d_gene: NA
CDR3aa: CASSSLRGEGHEQYF
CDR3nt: TGTGCCAGCAGCTCTCTTCGAGGAGAGGGGCACGAGCAGTACTTC

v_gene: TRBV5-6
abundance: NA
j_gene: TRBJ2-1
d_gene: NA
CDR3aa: CASSPLDSQDEQFF
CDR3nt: TGTGCCAGCAGCCCCCTGGACAGTCAAGATGAGCAGTTCTTC

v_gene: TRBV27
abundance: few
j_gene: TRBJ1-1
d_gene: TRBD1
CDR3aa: CASSGTGGRAEAFF
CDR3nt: TGTGCCAGCAGTGGGACAGGGGGGAGAGCTGAAGCTTTCTTT

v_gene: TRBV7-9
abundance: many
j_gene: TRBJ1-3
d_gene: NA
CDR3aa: CASSLEGLADTIYF
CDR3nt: TGTGCCAGCAGCTTAGAGGGGCTCGCCGACACCATATATTTT

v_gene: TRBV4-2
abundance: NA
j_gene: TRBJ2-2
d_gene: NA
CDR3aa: CASSQDRRAKYGGELFF
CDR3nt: TGTGCCAGCAGCCAAGATCGGCGGGCAAAGTACGGCGGGGAGCTGTTTTTT

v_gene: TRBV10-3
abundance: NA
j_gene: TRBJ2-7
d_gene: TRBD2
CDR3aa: CAISESTSGIGQYF
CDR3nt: TGTGCCATCAGTGAGTCGACTAGCGGGATTGGGCAGTACTTC

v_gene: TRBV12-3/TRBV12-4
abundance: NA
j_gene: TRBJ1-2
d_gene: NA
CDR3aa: CASSLGGGVPGYTF
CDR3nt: TGTGCCAGCAGTTTAGGCGGAGGGGTTCCTGGCTACACCTTC

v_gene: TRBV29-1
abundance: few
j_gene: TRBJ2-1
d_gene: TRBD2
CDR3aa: CSVPERGPSYNEQFF
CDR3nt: TGCAGCGTCCCCGAGCGGGGGCCCTCCTACAATGAGCAGTTCTTC

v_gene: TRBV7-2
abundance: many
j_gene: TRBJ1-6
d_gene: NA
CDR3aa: CAGIEGAGSPLHF
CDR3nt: TGTGCCGGTATTGAAGGGGCGGGTTCACCCCTCCACTTT

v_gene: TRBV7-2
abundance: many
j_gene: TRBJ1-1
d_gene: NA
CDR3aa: CASSSNVENTEAFF
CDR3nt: TGTGCCAGCAGCTCAAACGTAGAAAACACTGAAGCTTTCTTT

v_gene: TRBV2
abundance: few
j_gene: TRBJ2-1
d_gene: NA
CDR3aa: CASMEGEVSYNEQFF
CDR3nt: TGTGCCAGCATGGAAGGTGAAGTGTCCTACAATGAGCAGTTCTTC

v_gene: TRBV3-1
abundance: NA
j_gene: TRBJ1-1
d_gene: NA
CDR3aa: CASSSRTVNTEAFF
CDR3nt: TGTGCCAGCAGCTCCCGGACCGTGAACACTGAAGCTTTCTTT

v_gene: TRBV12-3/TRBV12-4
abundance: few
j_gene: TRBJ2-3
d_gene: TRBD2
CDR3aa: CASSYPGGRTDTQYF
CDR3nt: TGTGCCAGCAGTTACCCGGGGGGGCGCACAGATACGCAGTATTTT

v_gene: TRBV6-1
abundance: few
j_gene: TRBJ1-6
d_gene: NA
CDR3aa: CASSSTPMGSPLHF
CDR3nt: TGTGCCAGCAGTTCGACCCCGATGGGTTCACCCCTCCACTTT

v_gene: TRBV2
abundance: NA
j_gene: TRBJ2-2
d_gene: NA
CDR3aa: CASRRQENTGELFF
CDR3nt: TGTGCCAGCAGAAGACAGGAGAACACCGGGGAGCTGTTTTTT

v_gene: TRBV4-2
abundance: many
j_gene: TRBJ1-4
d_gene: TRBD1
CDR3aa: CASSQPAKGAIEKLFF
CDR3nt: TGTGCCAGCAGCCAGCCCGCAAAGGGGGCGATTGAAAAACTGTTTTTT

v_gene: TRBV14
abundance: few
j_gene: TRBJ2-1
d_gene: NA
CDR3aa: CASSQVISDSYNEQFF
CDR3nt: TGTGCCAGCAGCCAAGTCATTAGCGACTCCTACAATGAGCAGTTCTTC

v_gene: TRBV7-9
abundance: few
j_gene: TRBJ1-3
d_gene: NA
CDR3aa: CASSSPDYRGGNTIYF
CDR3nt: TGTGCCAGCAGCTCACCCGACTACCGAGGAGGAAACACCATATATTTT

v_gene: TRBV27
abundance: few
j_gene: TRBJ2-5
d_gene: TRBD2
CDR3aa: CASTPIAGVQETQYF
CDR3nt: TGTGCCAGCACACCGATAGCGGGAGTCCAAGAGACCCAGTACTTC

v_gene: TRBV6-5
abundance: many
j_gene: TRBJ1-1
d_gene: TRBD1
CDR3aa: CASSYFRTGADTEAFF
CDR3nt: TGTGCCAGCAGTTACTTCCGGACAGGGGCGGACACTGAAGCTTTCTTT

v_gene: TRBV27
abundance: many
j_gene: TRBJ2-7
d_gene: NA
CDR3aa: CASSRGWEQYF
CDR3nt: TGTGCCAGCAGCCGCGGGTGGGAGCAGTACTTC

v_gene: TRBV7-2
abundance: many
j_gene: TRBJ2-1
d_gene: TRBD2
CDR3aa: CASRKPGLGLNEQFF
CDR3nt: TGTGCCAGCAGAAAACCGGGACTAGGATTAAATGAGCAGTTCTTC

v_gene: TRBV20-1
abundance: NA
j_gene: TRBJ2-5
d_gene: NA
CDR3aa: CSASQSRETQYF
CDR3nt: TGCAGTGCTAGTCAGAGCAGGGAGACCCAGTACTTC

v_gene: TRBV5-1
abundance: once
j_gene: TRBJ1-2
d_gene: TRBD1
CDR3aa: CASSFPGGDGYTF
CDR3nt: TGCGCCAGCAGCTTCCCAGGGGGCGATGGCTACACCTTC

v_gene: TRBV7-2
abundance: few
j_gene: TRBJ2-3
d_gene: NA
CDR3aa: CASSFGTIGDTQYF
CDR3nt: TGTGCCAGCAGCTTCGGGACCATTGGAGATACGCAGTATTTT

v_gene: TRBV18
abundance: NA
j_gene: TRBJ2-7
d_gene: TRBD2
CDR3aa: CASSPGTRSIYEQYF
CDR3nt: TGTGCCAGCTCACCAGGGACTAGGTCAATCTACGAGCAGTACTTC

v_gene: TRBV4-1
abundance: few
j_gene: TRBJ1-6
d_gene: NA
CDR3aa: CASSQDLTGRDSPLHF
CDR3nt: TGCGCCAGCAGCCAAGATTTGACAGGCCGCGATTCACCCCTCCACTTT

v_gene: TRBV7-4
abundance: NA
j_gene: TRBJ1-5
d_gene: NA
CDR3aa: CASSLLAGDSNQPQHF
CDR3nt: TGTGCCAGCAGCTTACTAGCTGGGGATAGCAATCAGCCCCAGCATTTT

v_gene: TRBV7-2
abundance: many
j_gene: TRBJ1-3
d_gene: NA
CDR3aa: CASSLVGGHSFSGNTIYF
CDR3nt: TGTGCCAGCAGCTTAGTGGGCGGACACAGCTTCTCTGGAAACACCATATATTTT

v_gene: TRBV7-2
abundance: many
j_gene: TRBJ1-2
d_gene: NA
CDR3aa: CASSPRRANLGYTF
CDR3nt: TGTGCCAGCAGCCCCCGCCGGGCAAACCTTGGCTACACCTTC

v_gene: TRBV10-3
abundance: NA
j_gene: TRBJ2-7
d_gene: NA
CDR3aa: CATKLQDEQYF
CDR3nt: TGTGCCACGAAGCTCCAGGACGAGCAGTACTTC

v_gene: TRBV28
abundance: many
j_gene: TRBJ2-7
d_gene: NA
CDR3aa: CASSTGTAQEQYF
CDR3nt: TGTGCCAGCAGTACCGGGACTGCCCAGGAGCAGTACTTC

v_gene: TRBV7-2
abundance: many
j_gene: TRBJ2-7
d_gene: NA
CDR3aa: CASSLGRYGYEQYF
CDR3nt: TGTGCCAGCAGCTTAGGAAGGTATGGCTACGAGCAGTACTTC